This TCR beta chain was sequenced during a study of T cells in Graves' hyperthyroidism and ophthalmopathy. The study's findings and limits: The majority of expanded thyroid clonotypes above 0.001 also appeared in blood.

Regions amplified from RNA transcripts were the TCR beta CDR3 regions. First-round RT-PCR targeting the TCR CDR3 was performed with the HTBI primer set. TCRdb passed the multiplex PCR reads through MiXCR, listing each CDR3 protein once. This sample has approximately 520,000 distinct CDR3 sequences, with around 22% found just once. Note on this clonotype: Its antigen is not identified.

This CDR3 region has 14 residues. CDR1 is LNHDA, CDR2 SQIVND, per germline (reference sequence). V lost 1 base and J lost 4, with 10 bases in between. The receptor's source is a woman in her 30s with Graves' ophthalmopathy. The rearrangement uses TRBV19 and TRBJ1-1, with D hard to call. What was sequenced was blood. CDR3 residues: CASSIGDITTEAFF. CDR3 DNA: TGTGCCAGTAGTATAGGAGACATAACCACTGAAGCTTTCTTT.